The entry that follows covers one TCR beta chain sequence. Its antigen is as yet unknown. The sample is drawn from a study of CD8+ T cells in alopecia areata. Points from the study as a whole: Normal-skin resident alphabeta T cells also appear among scalp sample sequences.

RNA extraction was followed by reverse transcription into cDNA, which acted as the sequencing template. Data came from immunoSEQ multiplex PCR; TCRdb stores just in-frame clones and leaves some out. This repertoire shows hundreds of thousands of clones, roughly 63% found once; its top ten account for roughly 0.93%. Noted treatment: oral pan-JAK inhibitor, 5-10 mg twice daily. Collection of lesional scalp punch biopsies and peripheral blood was performed in alopecia areata patients. The material was CD4+ T cells sorted from blood, obtained at roughly week 52, from a patient treated with tofacitinib. The source of this sequence is a human donor with alopecia areata.

The CDR3 spells CASSPWGGQDNEQFF. As DNA, the CDR3 is TGCGCCAGCAGCCCCTGGGGGGGGCAGGACAATGAGCAGTTCTTC. V usage is TRBV5-1 and J usage is TRBJ2-1; weak D call: TRBD2 (7 bases). CDR1 and CDR2 from the germline V gene are SGHRS and YFSETQ. V was pared by 4 bases and J by 5 bases, with 16 bases between. This CDR3 spans 15 amino acids.